Shown below are 10 T cell receptor beta chains from a single sample sequenced in a study of T-cell reconstitution after alpha-beta-depleted transplantation in children. Using unique molecular identifiers, the investigators prepared the TCRbeta library. TCRdb itself ran the PCR reads through MiXCR, one entry per CDR3 protein. The sample shows 120,000 to 150,000 distinct CDR3 sequences, 8.5% to 10% of them seen only once. The sequencing used PBMCs, mostly from graft donor cells, collected 180 days after TCRalphabeta/CD19-depleted stem cell transplant. These receptors all stem from a female patient aged 2-15 years who had a stem cell transplant for congenital amegakaryocytic thrombocytopenia, so the T cells may come from the graft donor.

The sample holds a few counts of this clonotype. The chain carries TRBV30 and TRBJ2-2, with D perhaps matching TRBD1 or TRBD2 (5 bases each). Germline assignment: CDR1 GTSNPN and CDR2 SVGIG (reference sequence). V was cut by 8 bases and J by 0 bases, with 13 bases left in between. This CDR3 has 14 amino acids. The CDR3 here is CALTVGANTGELFF. For the CDR3, the DNA is TGTGCCCTCACGGTGGGGGCGAACACCGGGGAGCTGTTTTTT.

The V and J genes are TRBV18 and TRBJ1-1; D not resolved. V was trimmed by 5 bases and J by 1 base, leaving 8 bases between them. The V gene's germline CDR1 is KGHSH and CDR2 LQKENI. The CDR3 runs 13 residues. The CDR3 bases are TGTGCCAGCTCAGCCCAGCAGAACACTGAAGCTTTCTTT. Translating it yields CASSAQQNTEAFF.

This clonotype was seen ten or more times. This chain links TRBV12-3 or TRBV12-4 with TRBJ1-2; D remains unclear. Trimming took off 2 bases at V and 5 bases at J, with 9 bases between the two ends. The CDR3 runs 13 residues. CDR3 nucleotide sequence: TGTGCCAGCAGTTTATTGACGGTTTATGGCTACACCTTC. This translates into CASSLLTVYGYTF.

In this sample, this clonotype turned up a few times. The CDR3 sequence: CAAVRTDSYEQYF. CDR3 DNA: TGTGCCGCCGTCCGGACAGACTCCTACGAGCAGTACTTC. V gene TRBV2 combines with J gene TRBJ2-7, with D perhaps matching TRBD1 (6 bases). Germline CDR1 is SNHLY and CDR2 is FYNNEI. There are 13 residues in the CDR3. V shed 11 bases and J shed 0 bases, with 14 bases lying between them.

This chain joins TRBV6-5 and TRBJ2-2; D remains ambiguous. Trimming shortened V by 2 bases and J by 0 bases, and 10 bases separated the two germline ends. CDR3 size: 16 residues. The germline CDR1 and CDR2 sequences are MNHEY and SVGAGI. The CDR3 reads CASSYHPVANTGELFF. CDR3 bases: TGTGCCAGCAGTTACCACCCCGTGGCGAACACCGGGGAGCTGTTTTTT.

The V call is TRBV2, the J call TRBJ2-3; TRBD1 matches at 10 bases. This CDR3 is 19 amino acids long. The V gene end was trimmed by 11 bases and the J gene end by 0 bases; junction bases not matched to a gene: 20. Germline V gives CDR1 SNHLY, CDR2 FYNNEI. CDR3 in amino acids: CALSLFGGQGLRSTDTQYF. The CDR3 DNA is TGTGCCCTCAGTCTTTTCGGGGGACAGGGGTTGAGGAGCACAGATACGCAGTATTTT.

This clonotype showed up many times. J is TRBJ1-1 and V is TRBV20-1; no reliable D call. The CDR3 extends over 10 amino acids. Germline CDR1 DFQATT, CDR2 SNEGSKA (reference sequence). Deletions cut 6 bases from V and 6 bases from J, with 8 bases between. The CDR3, as DNA: TGCAGTGCGCGGGCCGCTGAAGCTTTCTTT. Translation gives CSARAAEAFF.

In this sample, this clonotype turned up a few times. The CDR3, as DNA: TGTGCCAGCAGACTAGCGGGGACCCGGGAGGAGCAGTACTTC. Its translation: CASRLAGTREEQYF. V usage is TRBV27 and J usage is TRBJ2-7; 10 bases fit TRBD2. This CDR3 spans 14 amino acids. The germline CDR1 and CDR2 sequences are MNHEY and SMNVEV (reference sequence). With 6 bases clipped from V and 7 bases from J, the junction kept 9 bases outside the gene matches.

Of note for this clonotype: A single base separates this from a much larger clone, so it may be a read error. The chain combines TRBV12-3 or TRBV12-4 with TRBJ2-1; D is uncertain. The CDR3 has 11 residues. In DNA, the CDR3 is TGTGCCAGCAGTTTATACCATGACCAGTTCTTC. Translation gives CASSLYHDQFF.

This clonotype has just a few counts. The V gene is TRBV7-3, the J gene TRBJ2-7; 7 positions match TRBD2. Germline assignment: CDR1 SGHTA and CDR2 FQGTGA. After removal of 1 base from V and 2 bases from J, the junction contained 2 bases not matched to a gene. The CDR3 contains 14 residues. The CDR3 DNA reads TGTGCCAGCAGCTTAAGGGGGGGAGCCTACGAGCAGTACTTC. Translating it yields CASSLRGGAYEQYF.